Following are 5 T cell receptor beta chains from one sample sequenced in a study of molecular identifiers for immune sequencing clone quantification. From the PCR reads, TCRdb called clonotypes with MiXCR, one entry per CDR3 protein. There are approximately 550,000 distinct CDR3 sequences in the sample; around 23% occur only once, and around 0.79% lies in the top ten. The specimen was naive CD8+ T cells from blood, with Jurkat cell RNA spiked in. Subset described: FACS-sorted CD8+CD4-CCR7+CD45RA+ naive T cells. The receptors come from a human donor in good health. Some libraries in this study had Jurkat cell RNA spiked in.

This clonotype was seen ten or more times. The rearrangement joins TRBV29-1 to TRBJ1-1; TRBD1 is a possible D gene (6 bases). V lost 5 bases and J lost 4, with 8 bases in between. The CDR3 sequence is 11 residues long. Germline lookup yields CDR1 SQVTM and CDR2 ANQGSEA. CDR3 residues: CSVTGITEAFF. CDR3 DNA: TGCAGCGTTACAGGGATCACTGAAGCTTTCTTT.

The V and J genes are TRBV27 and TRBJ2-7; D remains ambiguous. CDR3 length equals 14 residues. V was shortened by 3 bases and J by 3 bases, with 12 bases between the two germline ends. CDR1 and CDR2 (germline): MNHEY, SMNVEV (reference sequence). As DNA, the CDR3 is TGTGCCAGCAGTTTCGGGCGTAACCTCTACGAGCAGTACTTC. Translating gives CASSFGRNLYEQYF.

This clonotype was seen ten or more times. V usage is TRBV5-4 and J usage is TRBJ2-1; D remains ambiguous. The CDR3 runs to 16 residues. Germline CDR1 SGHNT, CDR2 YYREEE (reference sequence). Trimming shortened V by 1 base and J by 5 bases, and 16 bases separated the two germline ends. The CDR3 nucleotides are TGTGCCAGCAGCTTGATGGCTCTTCGTAGCCACAATGAGCAGTTCTTC. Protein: CASSLMALRSHNEQFF.

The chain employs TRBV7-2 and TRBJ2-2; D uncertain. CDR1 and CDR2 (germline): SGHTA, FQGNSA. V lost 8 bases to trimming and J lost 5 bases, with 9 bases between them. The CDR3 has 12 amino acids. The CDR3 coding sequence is TGTGCCAGCTTCGGTGGGACCGGGGAGCTGTTTTTT. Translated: CASFGGTGELFF. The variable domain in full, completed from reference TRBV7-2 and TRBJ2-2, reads GAGVSQSPSNKVTEKGKDVELRCDPISGHTALYWYRQSLGQGLEFLIYFQGNSAPDKSGLPSDRFSAERTGGSVSTLTIQRTQQEDSAVYLCASFGGTGELFFGEGSRLTVL.

The CDR3 coding sequence is TGTGCCAGTAGTATGGGCGGGAGCTACTACGAGCAGTACTTC. It specifies CASSMGGSYYEQYF. This sequence joins TRBV19 and TRBJ2-7, with 7 bases matching TRBD2. Germline CDR1 and CDR2: LNHDA and SQIVND (reference sequence). V shed 3 bases and J 3 bases; nucleotides not matched to a gene: 5. CDR3 size: 14 residues.